By sample share, the clone carrying this TCR beta chain is medium-sized (0.01 to 0.1%). What it binds is not known. This record comes from a study of immune heterogeneity within non-small cell lung tumors. Overall study context: With respect to histology, the tumors encompassed a few squamous cell carcinomas, about 9 non-squamous carcinomas and 1 not otherwise specified.

Findings and caveats of the study: Each patient's tumor sites shared recurring identical dominant CDR3 beta clonotypes, and individual sites also carried their own high-frequency clones.

TCR beta CDR3 amplification used multiplex PCR with 32 V and 13 J primers. TCRdb passed the multiplex PCR reads through MiXCR, listing each CDR3 protein once. This repertoire shows 11,000 or so distinct CDR3 sequences, roughly 26% found once; its top ten account for under 15%. CDR1 and CDR2 from the germline V gene are DFQATT and SNEGSKA (reference sequence). The CDR3 has 11 residues. The V and J ends lost 6 bases and 4 bases respectively, with 8 bases between them. The template consisted of bulk tumor genomic DNA, with about 600 ng used per sample. During surgery, each primary tumor gave multiple biopsies spaced as far apart as possible. Surgery that was curative in intent was performed on patients with untreated, newly diagnosed non-small cell lung cancer. It was newly diagnosed non-small cell lung cancer patients having surgery with curative intent who served as donors.

The chain is built from TRBV20-1 and TRBJ2-3; a possible D gene is TRBD2 (6 bases). This sequence was found in a man aged 45 to 65 with non-small cell lung cancer. Sequenced material: lung tumor tissue. The CDR3 DNA reads as TGCAGTGCCGGAGGGCCAGATACGCAGTATTTT. Translating gives CSAGGPDTQYF.